The table lists the clone carrying this TCR beta chain with a count of one. The V end was cut by 4 bases, the J end by 6 bases, with 9 bases between. This CDR3 has 13 residues. Germline CDR1 is SGHTA and CDR2 is FQGTGA. Per the original data handling: Cell counts per sample came from amplifying reference gene primers. TCRdb keeps only in-frame clones here, not all; method: immunoSEQ multiplex PCR. D and trimming come from the DNA, and the V and J calls and clone size come from that table. The sample yields about 130,000 clones, about four fifths seen once. It was during active infection that Seattle patients were enrolled and then longitudinally followed. These data are taken from a study of blood T cell repertoires in COVID-19. Study information: Donors in the United States, Italy and Spain gave samples during acute or convalescent COVID-19.

This receptor was identified in a man younger than 45 with COVID-19, enrolled during active disease. The sequenced sample was peripheral blood. This rearrangement joins TRBV7-3 to TRBJ1-4; tentative D call: TRBD1 (5 bases). The CDR3 sequence is CASSSATDEKLFF. The CDR3 DNA reads TGTGCCAGCAGCTCAGCGACAGATGAAAAACTGTTTTTT.